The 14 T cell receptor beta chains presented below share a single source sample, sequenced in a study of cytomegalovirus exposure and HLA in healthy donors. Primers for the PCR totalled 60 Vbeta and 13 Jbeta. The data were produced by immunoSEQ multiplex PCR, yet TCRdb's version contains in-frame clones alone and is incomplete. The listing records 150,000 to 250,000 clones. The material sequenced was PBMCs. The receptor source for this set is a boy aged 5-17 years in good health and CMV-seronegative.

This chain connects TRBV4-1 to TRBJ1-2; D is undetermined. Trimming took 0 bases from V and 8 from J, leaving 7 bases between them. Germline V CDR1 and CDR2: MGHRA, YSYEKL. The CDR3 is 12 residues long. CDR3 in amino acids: CASSQDLLGYTF. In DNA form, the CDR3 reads TGCGCCAGCAGCCAAGATCTGTTAGGCTACACCTTC.

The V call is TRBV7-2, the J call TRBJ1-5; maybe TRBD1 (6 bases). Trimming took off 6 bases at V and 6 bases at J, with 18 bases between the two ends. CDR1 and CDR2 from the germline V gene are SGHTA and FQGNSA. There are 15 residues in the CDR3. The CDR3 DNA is TGTGCCAGCAGTCTCGAGCGGGGGCGCAGTCAGCCCCAGCATTTT. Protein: CASSLERGRSQPQHF.

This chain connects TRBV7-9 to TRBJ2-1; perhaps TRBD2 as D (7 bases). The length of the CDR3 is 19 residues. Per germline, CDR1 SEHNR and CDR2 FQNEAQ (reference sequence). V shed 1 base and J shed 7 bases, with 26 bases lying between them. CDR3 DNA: TGTGCCAGCAGCTTAGGGGGGGGTGGAACAGGGTCATTTTTGAATGAGCAGTTCTTC. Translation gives CASSLGGGGTGSFLNEQFF.

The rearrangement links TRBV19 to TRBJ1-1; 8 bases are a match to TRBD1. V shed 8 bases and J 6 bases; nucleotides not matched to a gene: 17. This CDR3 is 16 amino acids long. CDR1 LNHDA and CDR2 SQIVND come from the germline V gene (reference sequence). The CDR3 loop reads CASYRGNERPGAEAFF. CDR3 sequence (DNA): TGTGCCAGTTACAGGGGGAACGAAAGACCGGGGGCTGAAGCTTTCTTT.

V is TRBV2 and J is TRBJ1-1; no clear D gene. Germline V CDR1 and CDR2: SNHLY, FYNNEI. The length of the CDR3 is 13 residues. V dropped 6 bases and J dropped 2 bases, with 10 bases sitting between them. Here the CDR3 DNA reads TGTGCCAGCAGCGTACAGCTCAACACTGAAGCTTTCTTT. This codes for CASSVQLNTEAFF.

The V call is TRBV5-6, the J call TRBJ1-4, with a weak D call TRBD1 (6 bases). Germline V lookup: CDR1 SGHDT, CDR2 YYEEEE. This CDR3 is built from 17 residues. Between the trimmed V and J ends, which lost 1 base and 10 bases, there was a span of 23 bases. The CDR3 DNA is TGTGCCAGCAGCTTGTACGGAACAGGGAGAGAGAAGGGAAAACTGTTTTTT. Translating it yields CASSLYGTGREKGKLFF.

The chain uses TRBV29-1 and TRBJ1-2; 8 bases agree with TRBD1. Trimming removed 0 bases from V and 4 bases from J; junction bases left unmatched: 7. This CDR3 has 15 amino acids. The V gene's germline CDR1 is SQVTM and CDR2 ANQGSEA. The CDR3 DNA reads TGCAGCGTTGAAGATGCAGGGGGCATCTCCTATGGCTACACCTTC. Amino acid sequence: CSVEDAGGISYGYTF.

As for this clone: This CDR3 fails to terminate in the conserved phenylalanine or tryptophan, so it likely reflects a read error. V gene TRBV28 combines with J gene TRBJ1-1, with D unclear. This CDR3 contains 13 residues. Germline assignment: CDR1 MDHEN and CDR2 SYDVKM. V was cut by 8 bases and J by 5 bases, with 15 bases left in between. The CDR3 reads CASATWRRTEAFL. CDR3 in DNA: TGTGCCAGCGCCACCTGGAGGAGGACTGAAGCTTTCCTT.

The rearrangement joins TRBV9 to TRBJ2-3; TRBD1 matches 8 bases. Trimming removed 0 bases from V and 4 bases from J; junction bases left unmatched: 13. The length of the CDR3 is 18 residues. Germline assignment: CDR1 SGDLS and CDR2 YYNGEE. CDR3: CASSVASGQGGFPDTQYF. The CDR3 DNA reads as TGTGCCAGCAGCGTAGCTTCCGGACAGGGAGGTTTTCCAGATACGCAGTATTTT.

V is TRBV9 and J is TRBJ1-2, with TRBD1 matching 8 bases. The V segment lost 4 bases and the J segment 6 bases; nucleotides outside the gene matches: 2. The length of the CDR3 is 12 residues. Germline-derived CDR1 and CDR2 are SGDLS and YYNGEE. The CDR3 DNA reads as TGTGCCAGCAGCCGGACAGGGAATGGCTACACCTTC. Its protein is CASSRTGNGYTF.

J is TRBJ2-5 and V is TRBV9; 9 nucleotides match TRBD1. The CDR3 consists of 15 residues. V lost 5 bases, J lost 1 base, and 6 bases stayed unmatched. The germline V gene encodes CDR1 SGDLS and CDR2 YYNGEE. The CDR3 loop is CASSVGTGSQETQYF. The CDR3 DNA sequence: TGTGCCAGCAGTGTCGGGACAGGGTCCCAAGAGACCCAGTACTTC. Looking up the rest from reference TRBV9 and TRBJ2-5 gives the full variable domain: DSGVTQTPKHLITATGQRVTLRCSPRSGDLSVYWYQQSLDQGLQFLIQYYNGEERAKGNILERFSAQQFPDLHSELNLSSLELGDSALYFCASSVGTGSQETQYFGPGTRLLVL.

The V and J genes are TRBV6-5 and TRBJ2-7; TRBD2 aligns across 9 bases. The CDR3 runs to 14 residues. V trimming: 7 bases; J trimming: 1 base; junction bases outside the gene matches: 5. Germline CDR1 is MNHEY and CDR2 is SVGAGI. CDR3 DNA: TGTGCCAGCAAGCTTAGCGGGGGTTCCTACGAGCAGTACTTC. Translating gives CASKLSGGSYEQYF.

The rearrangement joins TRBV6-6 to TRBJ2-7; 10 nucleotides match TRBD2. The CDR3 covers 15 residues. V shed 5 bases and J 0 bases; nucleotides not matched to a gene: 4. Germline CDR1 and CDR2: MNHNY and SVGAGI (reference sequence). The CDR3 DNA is TGTGCCAGCAGTACGACTAGCGGGCACTCCTACGAGCAGTACTTC. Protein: CASSTTSGHSYEQYF.

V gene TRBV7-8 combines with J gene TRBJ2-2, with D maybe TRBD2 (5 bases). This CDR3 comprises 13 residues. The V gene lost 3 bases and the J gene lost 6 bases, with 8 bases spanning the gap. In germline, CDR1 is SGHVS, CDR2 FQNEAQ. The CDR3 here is CASSFGVAGELFF. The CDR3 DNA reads TGTGCCAGCAGCTTCGGGGTGGCCGGGGAGCTGTTTTTT.